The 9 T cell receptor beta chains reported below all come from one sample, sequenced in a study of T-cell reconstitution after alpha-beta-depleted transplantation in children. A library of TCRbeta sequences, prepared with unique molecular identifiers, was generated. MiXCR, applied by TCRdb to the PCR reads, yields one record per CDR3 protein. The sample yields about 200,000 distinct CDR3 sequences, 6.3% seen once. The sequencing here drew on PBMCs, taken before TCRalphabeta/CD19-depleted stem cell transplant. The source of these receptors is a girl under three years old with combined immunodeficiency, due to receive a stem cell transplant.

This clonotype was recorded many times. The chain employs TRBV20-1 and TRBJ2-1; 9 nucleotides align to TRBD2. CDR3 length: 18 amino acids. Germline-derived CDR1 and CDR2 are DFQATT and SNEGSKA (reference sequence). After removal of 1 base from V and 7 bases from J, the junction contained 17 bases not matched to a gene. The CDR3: CSARAELFWGLAGNEQFF. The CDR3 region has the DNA TGCAGTGCTAGAGCGGAGCTCTTCTGGGGACTAGCAGGTAATGAGCAGTTCTTC.

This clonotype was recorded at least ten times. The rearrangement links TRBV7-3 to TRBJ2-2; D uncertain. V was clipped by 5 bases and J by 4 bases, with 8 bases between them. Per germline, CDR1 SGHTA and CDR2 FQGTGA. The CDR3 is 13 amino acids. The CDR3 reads CASSIDRTGELFF. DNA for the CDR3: TGTGCCAGCAGCATAGACCGCACCGGGGAGCTGTTTTTT.

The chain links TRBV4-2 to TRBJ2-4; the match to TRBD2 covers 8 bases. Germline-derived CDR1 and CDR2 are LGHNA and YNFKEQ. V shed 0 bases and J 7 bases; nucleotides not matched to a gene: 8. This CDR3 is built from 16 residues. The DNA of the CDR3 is TGTGCCAGCAGCCAAGAAGCAGCGGGAGAGGGGAACATTCAGTACTTC. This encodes CASSQEAAGEGNIQYF.

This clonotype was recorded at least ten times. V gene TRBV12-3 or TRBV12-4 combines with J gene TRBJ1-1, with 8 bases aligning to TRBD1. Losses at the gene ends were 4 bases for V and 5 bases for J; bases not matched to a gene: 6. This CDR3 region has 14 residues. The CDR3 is CASSYPTGGTEAFF. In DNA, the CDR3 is TGTGCCAGCAGTTACCCTACAGGGGGAACTGAAGCTTTCTTT.

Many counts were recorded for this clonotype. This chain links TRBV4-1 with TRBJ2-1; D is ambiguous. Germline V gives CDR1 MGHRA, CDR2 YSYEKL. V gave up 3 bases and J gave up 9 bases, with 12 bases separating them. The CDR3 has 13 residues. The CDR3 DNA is TGCGCCAGCAGCCAGGGTAGTTTCGGTGAGCAGTTCTTC. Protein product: CASSQGSFGEQFF.

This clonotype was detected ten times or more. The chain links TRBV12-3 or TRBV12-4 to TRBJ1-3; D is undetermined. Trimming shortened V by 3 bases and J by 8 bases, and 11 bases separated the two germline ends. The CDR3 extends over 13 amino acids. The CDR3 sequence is CASSLWARDTIYF. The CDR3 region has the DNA TGTGCCAGCAGTTTGTGGGCTCGAGACACCATATATTTT.

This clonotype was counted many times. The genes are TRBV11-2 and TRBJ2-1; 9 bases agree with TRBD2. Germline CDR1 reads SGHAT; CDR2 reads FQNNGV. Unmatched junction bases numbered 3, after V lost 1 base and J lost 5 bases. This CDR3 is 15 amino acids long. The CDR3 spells CASSLGLADNNEQFF. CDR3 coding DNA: TGTGCCAGCAGCTTAGGACTAGCGGATAACAATGAGCAGTTCTTC.

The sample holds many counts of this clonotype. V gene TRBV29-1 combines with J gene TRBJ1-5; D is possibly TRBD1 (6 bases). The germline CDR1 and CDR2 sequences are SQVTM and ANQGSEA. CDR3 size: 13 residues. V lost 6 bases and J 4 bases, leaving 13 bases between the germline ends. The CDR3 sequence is CSVGDTDNQPQHF. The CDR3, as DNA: TGCAGCGTGGGGGACACCGATAATCAGCCCCAGCATTTT. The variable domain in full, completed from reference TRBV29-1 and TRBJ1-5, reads SAVISQKPSRDICQRGTSLTIQCQVDSQVTMMFWYRQQPGQSLTLIATANQGSEATYESGFVIDKFPISRPNLTFSTLTVSNMSPEDSSIYLCSVGDTDNQPQHFGDGTRLSIL.

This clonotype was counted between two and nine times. CDR3 DNA: TGTGCCAGCAGCTTAGCGTACGGGGGAGATTACAATGAGCAGTTCTTC. Amino acid sequence: CASSLAYGGDYNEQFF. The J gene is TRBJ2-1, the V gene TRBV7-9; the D gene is possibly TRBD2 (6 bases). Trimming cost V 0 bases and J 4 bases, with 13 bases left between them. Germline CDR1 reads SEHNR; CDR2 reads FQNEAQ (reference sequence). This CDR3 is built from 16 residues.